This T cell receptor (beta chain) was recorded in a study of blood T cell repertoires in COVID-19. Turning to the study itself: Donors in the United States, Italy and Spain gave samples during acute or convalescent COVID-19. In each case, the material was cDNA or gDNA derived from T cells, B-cell-depleted T cells, or PBMCs.

The CDR3 is 13 residues long. Germline V gene lookup returns CDR1 KGHSH and CDR2 LQKENI. J lost 6 bases, V lost 6 bases, and 4 bases had no gene match. Profiled with immunoSEQ multiplex PCR; TCRdb holds only in-frame clones, not every one. Here the sample spans some 240,000 clones, about 79% being singletons. The TCR originated in a man aged 50-60 years with active or convalescent COVID-19. Input material: peripheral blood. V gene TRBV18 combines with J gene TRBJ2-1, with 8 nucleotides matching TRBD2. In DNA, the CDR3 is TGTGCCAGCTCTTCTCTAGCGGGCAATGAGCAGTTCTTC. Translated, it gives CASSSLAGNEQFF. The full variable domain, completed using reference TRBV18 and TRBJ2-1, is NAGVMQNPRHLVRRRGQEARLRCSPMKGHSHVYWYRQLPEEGLKFMVYLQKENIIDESGMPKERFSAEFPKEGPSILRIQQVVRGDSAAYFCASSSLAGNEQFFGPGTRLTVL.